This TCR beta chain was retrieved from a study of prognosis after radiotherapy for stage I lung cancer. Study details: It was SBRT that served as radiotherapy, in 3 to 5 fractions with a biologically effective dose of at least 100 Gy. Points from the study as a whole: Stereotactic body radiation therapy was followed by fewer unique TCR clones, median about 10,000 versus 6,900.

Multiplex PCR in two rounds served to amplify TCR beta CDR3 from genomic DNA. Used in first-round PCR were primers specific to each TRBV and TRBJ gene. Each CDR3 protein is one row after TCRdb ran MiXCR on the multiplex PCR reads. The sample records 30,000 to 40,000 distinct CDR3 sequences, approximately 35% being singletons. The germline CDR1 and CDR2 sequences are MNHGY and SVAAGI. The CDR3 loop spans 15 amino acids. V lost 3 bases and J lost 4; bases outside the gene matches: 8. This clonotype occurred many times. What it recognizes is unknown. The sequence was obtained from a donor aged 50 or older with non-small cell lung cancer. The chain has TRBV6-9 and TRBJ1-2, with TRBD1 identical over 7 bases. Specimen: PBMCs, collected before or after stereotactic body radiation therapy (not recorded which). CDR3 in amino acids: CASSYDRDSPYGYTF. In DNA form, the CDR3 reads TGTGCCAGCAGTTACGACCGGGACAGTCCCTATGGCTACACCTTC.